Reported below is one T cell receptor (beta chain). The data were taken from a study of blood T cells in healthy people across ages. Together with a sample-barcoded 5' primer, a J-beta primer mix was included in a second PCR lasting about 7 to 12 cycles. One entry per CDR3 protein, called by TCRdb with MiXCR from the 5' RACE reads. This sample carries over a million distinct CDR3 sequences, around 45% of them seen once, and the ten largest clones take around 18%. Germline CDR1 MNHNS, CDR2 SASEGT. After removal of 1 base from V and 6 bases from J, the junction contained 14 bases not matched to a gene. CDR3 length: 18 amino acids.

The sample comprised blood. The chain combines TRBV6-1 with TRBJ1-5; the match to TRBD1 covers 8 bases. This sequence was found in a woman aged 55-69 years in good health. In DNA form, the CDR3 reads TGTGCCAGCAGTGAAGGTGGGGTTCGGACAGGGAGAGGTCAGCCCCAGCATTTT. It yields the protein CASSEGGVRTGRGQPQHF.